Below are 2 T cell receptor beta chains sequenced from a single sample in a study of early T cells in non-severe SARS-CoV-2 infection. TCRdb re-called the 5' RACE reads through MiXCR, storing one row per CDR3 protein. The sample includes 50,000 to 80,000 distinct CDR3 sequences, 4.9% of them seen just once. Sequencing was performed on whole blood. These receptors all stem from an adult who was a healthcare worker with PCR-confirmed SARS-CoV-2 infection or an uninfected control (not recorded which).

This clonotype was observed a few times. This chain joins TRBV10-3 and TRBJ2-1, with 11 bases lining up with TRBD2. The CDR3 is made up of 16 amino acids. The germline gives CDR1 ENHRY, CDR2 SYGVKD. V gave up 4 bases and J gave up 0 bases; unmatched junction bases: 2. The CDR3 DNA reads as TGTGCCATCAGTGGGGGACTAGCGGTCTCCTACAATGAGCAGTTCTTC. Its protein product is CAISGGLAVSYNEQFF.

This clonotype was detected many times. The genes are TRBV9 and TRBJ2-1, with 12 nucleotides matching TRBD2. This CDR3 comprises 17 residues. J lost 0 bases, V lost 5 bases, and 6 bases had no gene match. Germline V gene data show CDR1 as SGDLS and CDR2 as YYNGEE. Here the CDR3 reads CASSSSGGVSSYNEQFF. DNA of the CDR3: TGTGCCAGCAGTTCTAGCGGGGGGGTTAGCTCCTACAATGAGCAGTTCTTC.